This T cell receptor (beta chain) is drawn from a study of identical twins. General study points: A partial confounding effect on zero-insertion analyses could come from invariant MAIT and iNKT cells. Modelling underestimated the level of out-of-frame TCR alpha sharing observed in monozygotic twins.

Donors were all healthy Caucasians. This clonotype was seen more than once but under ten times. Its antigen remains unidentified. Template switching added a universal primer site; cDNA carried unique molecular identifiers. TCRdb processed the 5' RACE reads anew with MiXCR; each CDR3 protein has one entry. In the table there are about 530,000 distinct CDR3 sequences, approximately 20% of which are singletons. Trimming removed 3 bases from V and 0 bases from J; junction bases left unmatched: 9. Germline V lookup: CDR1 SGDLS, CDR2 YYNGEE. There are 17 residues in the CDR3. This sample was shared with a second study, whose subject was yellow fever vaccine responses in identical twins.

V usage is TRBV9 and J usage is TRBJ2-4, with 7 positions matching TRBD1. This sequence originates from a woman aged 18-29 years in good health. The sequenced sample consisted of CD4+ T cells sorted from blood. The CDR3 coding sequence is TGTGCCAGCAGCGCGCCGAGGACAGGCCTAGCCAAAAACATTCAGTACTTC. It specifies CASSAPRTGLAKNIQYF.